A selection of T cell receptor beta chains follows, all from one sample in a study of vaccination effects on CD4 cells after COVID-19. This table comes from immunoSEQ multiplex PCR, and its TCRdb copy is limited to in-frame clones, with some not included. This sample has tens of thousands of clones, with roughly 80% found just once. What these receptors recognize is not known. The sequenced sample was CD4+ T cells from PBMCs cultured with HCoV-229E spike peptides, obtained before COVID-19 vaccination. Receptor source: a human donor who received a COVID-19 vaccine. Each CDR3 is given with its conserved first and last residue. Each record gives: J gene, V gene, CDR3 protein.

TRBJ1-5 TRBV2 CASRNFTYNQPQHF
TRBJ1-2 TRBV28 CASSSERQYGYTF
TRBJ1-4 TRBV9 CASSSGRTNEKLFF
TRBJ1-1 TRBV12-5 CASGLDREAFF
TRBJ2-3 TRBV7-3 CASSATHRGPSTDTQYF
TRBJ1-6 TRBV5-1 CASSFTGTDLNSPLHF
TRBJ2-2 TRBV5-4 CASSLVPGSSTGELFF
TRBJ1-1 TRBV11-2 CASSLVGQGVTEAFF
TRBJ1-3 TRBV30 CAWSSGQEFSASGNTIYF
TRBJ2-5 TRBV12-3/TRBV12-4 CASSGGVRETQYF